The subject of this entry is one T cell receptor (beta chain). Antigen specificity is unknown. This sample stems from a study of cytomegalovirus exposure and HLA in healthy donors. Study-wide results and limits: Many donors shared some public TCRs, even though most TCR sequences were rare. Accurate predictions that matched the HLA-A and HLA-B alleles of most subjects were reportedly made from TCR beta sequences. Some V segments, including TRBV6-2 and TRBV6-3, were excluded as indistinguishable.

Per germline, CDR1 KGHSH and CDR2 LQKENI. Unmatched junction bases numbered 9, after V lost 1 base and J lost 8 bases. CDR3 length: 17 residues. The PCR employed 60 Vbeta primers together with 13 Jbeta primers. Produced via immunoSEQ multiplex PCR; TCRdb's table is partial and in-frame only. Of more than 150,000 clones in the sample, 80% to 85% were seen once. The sequencing sample was made of PBMCs. The source is a middle-aged man in good health and CMV-seropositive. This chain uses TRBV18 with TRBJ2-1, with 12 nucleotides matching TRBD2. CDR3 DNA: TGTGCCAGCTCACCACTCCCTAGCGGGGGGGCCAGAGATGAGCAGTTCTTC. It yields the protein CASSPLPSGGARDEQFF.